One and the same sample provided the 24 T cell receptor beta chains below, sequenced in a study of OX40 agonist ivuxolimab in advanced cancers. Sequencing used immunoSEQ multiplex PCR; TCRdb keeps in-frame clones, though not all of them. The sample lists fewer than 65,000 clones, roughly 91% seen once, with over 1.1% in the top ten. Sequencing used CD4+ or CD8+ T cells sorted from blood, obtained in a trial of the OX40 agonist ivuxolimab. The receptors stem from an adult with an advanced solid tumor such as melanoma, head and neck, liver or kidney cancer.

This chain links TRBV15 with TRBJ1-2; no clear D gene. The length of the CDR3 is 15 residues. Germline values: CDR1 LNHNV, CDR2 YYDKDF (reference sequence). Trimming removed 1 base from V and 1 base from J, with 10 bases in between. The CDR3 nucleotides read TGTGCCACCAGCAGAGCGTACAAGCGTAACTATGGCTACACCTTC. Residues: CATSRAYKRNYGYTF.

V is TRBV10-3 and J is TRBJ2-1; 7 nucleotides align to TRBD2. Germline V gives CDR1 ENHRY, CDR2 SYGVKD. V was clipped by 10 bases and J by 0 bases; unmatched bases: 9. The CDR3 runs to 15 residues. CDR3: CATSPGGSSYNEQFF. The CDR3 DNA sequence: TGTGCCACCTCCCCGGGAGGAAGCTCCTACAATGAGCAGTTCTTC.

In DNA form, the CDR3 reads TGTGCCAGTAGTCGGGGGCCCGCTGAAGCTTTCTTT. It encodes CASSRGPAEAFF. The chain combines TRBV19 with TRBJ1-1, with a tentative D call TRBD1 (6 bases). The germline gives CDR1 LNHDA, CDR2 SQIVND (reference sequence). The CDR3 totals 12 residues. V was cut by 5 bases and J by 6 bases, with 10 bases left in between.

V gene TRBV14 combines with J gene TRBJ2-1; 7 bases are a match to TRBD2. Germline assignment: CDR1 SGHDN and CDR2 FVKESK. The CDR3 runs to 12 residues. With V trimmed by 5 bases and J by 11 bases, 6 bases remained unmatched. CDR3 loop: CASSGLEIKQFF. The CDR3 bases are TGTGCCAGCAGCGGACTAGAGATAAAGCAGTTCTTC. Supplemented by reference TRBV14 and TRBJ2-1, the full variable domain reads EAGVTQFPSHSVIEKGQTVTLRCDPISGHDNLYWYRRVMGKEIKFLLHFVKESKQDESGMPNNRFLAERTGGTYSTLKVQPAELEDSGVYFCASSGLEIKQFFGPGTRLTVL.

This clone appeared once. This chain links TRBV5-4 with TRBJ1-2; D might be TRBD1 (6 bases). Germline lookup yields CDR1 SGHNT and CDR2 YYREEE (reference sequence). Trimming pared 0 bases from V and 4 bases from J, leaving 10 bases between. The CDR3 consists of 14 residues. In DNA, the CDR3 is TGTGCCAGCAGCTTGGAGGGGGGGATCTATGGCTACACCTTC. Its protein product is CASSLEGGIYGYTF.

The chain employs TRBV7-8 and TRBJ1-2, with D unresolved. CDR3 length: 16 residues. CDR1 is SGHVS and CDR2 is FQNEAQ in the germline V gene. The V end lost 1 base, the J end lost 0 bases, and 12 bases lay between the germline ends. The chain's CDR3 is CASSLGGLRPNYGYTF. The DNA of the CDR3 is TGTGCCAGCAGCTTAGGCGGACTTCGACCTAACTATGGCTACACCTTC.

V is TRBV6-6 and J is TRBJ1-5; D not resolved. The CDR3 is 13 amino acids. Looked up from germline, CDR1 is MNHNY and CDR2 is SVGAGI (reference sequence). V dropped 4 bases and J dropped 5 bases, with 9 bases sitting between them. In DNA form, the CDR3 reads TGTGCCAGCAGTTCGTACATAGATCAGCCCCAGCATTTT. Translated: CASSSYIDQPQHF.

The chain is built from TRBV10-2 and TRBJ1-1, with 10 bases lining up with TRBD1. V lost 6 bases and J lost 4; bases outside the gene matches: 8. Germline-derived CDR1 and CDR2 are WSHSY and SAAADI. This CDR3 has 15 amino acids. The CDR3 DNA reads TGCGCCAGCAGCGCTTGGGACAGGGGAGGCACTGAAGCTTTCTTT. It yields the protein CASSAWDRGGTEAFF.

A remark on this clone: The sample has other DNA sequences that encode this CDR3 too. The J gene is TRBJ2-1, the V gene TRBV18; TRBD2 aligns across 7 bases. Losses at the gene ends were 0 bases for V and 3 bases for J; bases not matched to a gene: 2. The CDR3 extends over 15 amino acids. CDR1 and CDR2 (germline): KGHSH, LQKENI. The CDR3 reads CASSPPSSGYNEQFF. CDR3 coding DNA: TGTGCCAGCTCACCACCTTCTAGCGGCTACAATGAGCAGTTCTTC.

V and J are TRBV18 and TRBJ1-4; D might be TRBD1 (6 bases). V was trimmed by 0 bases and J by 7 bases, leaving 12 bases between them. The CDR3 is 15 residues long. Germline CDR1 KGHSH, CDR2 LQKENI. The CDR3 region has the DNA TGTGCCAGCTCACCACCGTCGGGGGCCGGTGAAAAACTGTTTTTT. Protein sequence: CASSPPSGAGEKLFF.

V and J are TRBV23-1 and TRBJ1-5, with D perhaps TRBD1 (6 bases). TRBV23-1 is given ORF status, its function remaining uncertain. With 6 bases removed from V and 1 base from J, the gap between germline ends came to 10 bases. This CDR3 is built from 14 residues. DNA of the CDR3: TGCGCCAGCAGCCCAGACAGGAGCAATCAGCCCCAGCATTTT. It encodes CASSPDRSNQPQHF.

Here the CDR3 DNA reads TGTGCCAGCAGCGAGACAGGGGATTCCTACAATGAGCAGTTCTTC. This sequence encodes CASSETGDSYNEQFF. The chain is built from TRBV11-2 and TRBJ2-1, with 8 nucleotides matching TRBD1. CDR1 is SGHAT and CDR2 is FQNNGV in the germline V gene. Trimming took 5 bases from V and 1 from J; bases not matched to a gene: 4. The length of the CDR3 is 15 residues. Together with reference TRBV11-2 and TRBJ2-1, the CDR3 gives the full variable domain: EAGVAQSPRYKIIEKRQSVAFWCNPISGHATLYWYQQILGQGPKLLIQFQNNGVVDDSQLPKDRFSAERLKGVDSTLKIQPAKLEDSAVYLCASSETGDSYNEQFFGPGTRLTVL.

This chain links TRBV9 with TRBJ2-1; D uncertain. This CDR3 is 12 amino acids long. V was clipped by 0 bases and J by 6 bases, with 4 bases between them. Germline CDR1 and CDR2: SGDLS and YYNGEE. The CDR3 spells CASSVAPNEQFF. The CDR3 coding sequence is TGTGCCAGCAGCGTAGCCCCCAATGAGCAGTTCTTC.

This clone was seen a single time. V usage is TRBV5-1 and J usage is TRBJ2-3; TRBD2 is a possible D gene (6 bases). Germline CDR1 reads SGHRS; CDR2 reads YFSETQ. The CDR3 extends over 14 amino acids. V was trimmed by 4 bases and J by 6 bases, leaving 15 bases between them. Here the CDR3 reads CASSTGGPGDTQYF. The CDR3 DNA is TGCGCCAGCAGCACCGGAGGGCCCGGGGATACGCAGTATTTT.

This chain connects TRBV2 to TRBJ1-5, with a tentative D call TRBD1 (6 bases). Trimming pared 6 bases from V and 0 bases from J, leaving 12 bases between. CDR1 and CDR2 from the germline V gene are SNHLY and FYNNEI. The CDR3 contains 15 residues. CDR3 bases: TGTGCCAGCAGGGGGACATGGTATAGCAATCAGCCCCAGCATTTT. Its protein product is CASRGTWYSNQPQHF.

The chain combines TRBV5-5 with TRBJ1-1; 11 positions match TRBD1. CDR3 length: 13 amino acids. The germline gives CDR1 SGHKS, CDR2 YYEKEE (reference sequence). V lost 4 bases to trimming and J lost 7 bases; unmatched junction nucleotides: 3. CDR3 DNA sequence: TGTGCCAGCAGCGTGGGACAGGGGGATGAAGCTTTCTTT. Its protein product is CASSVGQGDEAFF.

V gene TRBV15 combines with J gene TRBJ2-7; D unclear. V gave up 7 bases and J gave up 1 base, with 14 bases separating them. Germline lookup yields CDR1 LNHNV and CDR2 YYDKDF (reference sequence). The CDR3 length is 14 residues. CDR3 DNA: TGTGCCACCATAACTGGTTTCTGGTCCTACGAGCAGTACTTC. Amino acid sequence: CATITGFWSYEQYF.

This chain uses TRBV5-1 with TRBJ2-2; D unresolved. The CDR3 loop spans 13 amino acids. The germline gives CDR1 SGHRS, CDR2 YFSETQ. V lost 4 bases, J lost 1 base, and 5 bases lay in between. The CDR3 loop reads CASSRENTGELFF. CDR3 bases: TGCGCCAGCAGCCGAGAGAACACCGGGGAGCTGTTTTTT.

This clone was recorded a few times. In DNA form, the CDR3 reads TGCAGCGTTATCATTGGGTTGATGAACACTGAAGCTTTCTTT. It codes for CSVIIGLMNTEAFF. This chain uses TRBV29-1 with TRBJ1-1; D not resolved. Germline loops: CDR1 SQVTM, CDR2 ANQGSEA. This CDR3 has 14 residues. Trimming shortened V by 5 bases and J by 0 bases, and 13 bases separated the two germline ends.

V is TRBV28 and J is TRBJ1-2; D not certain. Germline lookup yields CDR1 MDHEN and CDR2 SYDVKM. The V end was cut by 6 bases, the J end by 4 bases, with 12 bases between. This CDR3 region has 13 residues. CDR3 amino acids: CASRVGPSYGYTF. In DNA form, the CDR3 reads TGTGCCAGCAGGGTAGGACCAAGCTATGGCTACACCTTC.

This rearrangement joins TRBV7-8 to TRBJ2-5; 7 bases fit TRBD2. V was clipped by 0 bases and J by 4 bases; unmatched bases: 8. This CDR3 is 16 amino acids long. Looked up from germline, CDR1 is SGHVS and CDR2 is FQNEAQ. The CDR3 coding sequence is TGTGCCAGCAGCTTAGCGCAGGTGGGGGGGAGAGAGACCCAGTACTTC. It translates to CASSLAQVGGRETQYF. The full variable domain, its missing parts supplied by reference TRBV7-8 and TRBJ2-5, is GAGVSQSPRYKVAKRGQDVALRCDPISGHVSLFWYQQALGQGPEFLTYFQNEAQLDKSGLPSDRFFAERPEGSVSTLKIQRTQQEDSAVYLCASSLAQVGGRETQYFGPGTRLLVL.

V and J are TRBV9 and TRBJ2-2, with 9 bases matching TRBD1. Germline V gene data show CDR1 as SGDLS and CDR2 as YYNGEE. Unmatched junction bases numbered 10, after V lost 1 base and J lost 6 bases. The CDR3 runs to 17 residues. The chain's CDR3 is CASSVNPVTGGSGELFF. The CDR3 DNA follows: TGTGCCAGCAGCGTAAACCCCGTCACAGGGGGCTCCGGGGAGCTGTTTTTT.

The rearrangement joins TRBV30 to TRBJ1-5; perhaps TRBD1 as D (6 bases). CDR1 and CDR2 (germline): GTSNPN, SVGIG (reference sequence). The germline V and J ends were trimmed by 1 base and 7 bases, with 14 bases remaining between them. The CDR3 has 14 amino acids. CDR3 coding DNA: TGTGCCTGGAGTGGGTTACAGGGAGGGCAGCCCCAGCATTTT. Translating it yields CAWSGLQGGQPQHF.

The chain couples TRBV12-5 to TRBJ1-1; no firm D call. The germline V and J ends were trimmed by 2 bases and 4 bases, with 11 bases remaining between them. In germline, CDR1 is LGHNT, CDR2 FRNRAP. The CDR3 extends over 14 amino acids. Here the CDR3 reads CASGLLVNPTEAFF. The CDR3 region has the DNA TGTGCTAGTGGTTTGTTGGTAAATCCCACTGAAGCTTTCTTT.